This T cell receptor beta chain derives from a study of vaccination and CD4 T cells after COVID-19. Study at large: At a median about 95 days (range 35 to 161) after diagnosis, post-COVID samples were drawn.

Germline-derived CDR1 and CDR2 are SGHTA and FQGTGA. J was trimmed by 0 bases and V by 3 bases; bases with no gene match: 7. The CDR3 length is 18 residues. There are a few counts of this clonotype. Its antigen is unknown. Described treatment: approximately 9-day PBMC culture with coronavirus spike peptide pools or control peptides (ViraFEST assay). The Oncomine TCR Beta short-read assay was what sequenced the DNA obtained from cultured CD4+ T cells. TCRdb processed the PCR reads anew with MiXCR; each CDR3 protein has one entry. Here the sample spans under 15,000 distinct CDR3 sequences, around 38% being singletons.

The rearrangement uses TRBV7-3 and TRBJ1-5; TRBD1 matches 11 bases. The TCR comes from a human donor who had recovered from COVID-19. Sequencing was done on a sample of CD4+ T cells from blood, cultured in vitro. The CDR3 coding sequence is TGTGCCAGCAGCTTTTCCGGGACAGGGGGGGATAGCAATCAGCCCCAGCATTTT. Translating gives CASSFSGTGGDSNQPQHF.